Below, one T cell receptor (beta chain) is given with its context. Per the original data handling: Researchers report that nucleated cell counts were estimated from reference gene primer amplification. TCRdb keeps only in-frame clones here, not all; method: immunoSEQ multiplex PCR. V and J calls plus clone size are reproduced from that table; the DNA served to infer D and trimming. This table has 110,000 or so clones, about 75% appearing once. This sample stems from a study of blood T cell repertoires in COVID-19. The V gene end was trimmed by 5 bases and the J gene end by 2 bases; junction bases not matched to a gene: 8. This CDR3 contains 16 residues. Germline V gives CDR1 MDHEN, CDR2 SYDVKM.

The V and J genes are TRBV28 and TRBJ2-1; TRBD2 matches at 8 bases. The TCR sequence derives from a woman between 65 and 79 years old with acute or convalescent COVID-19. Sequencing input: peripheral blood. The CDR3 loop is CASSPRTSLPYNEQFF. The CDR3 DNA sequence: TGTGCCAGCAGTCCTCGGACTAGCCTTCCCTACAATGAGCAGTTCTTC.